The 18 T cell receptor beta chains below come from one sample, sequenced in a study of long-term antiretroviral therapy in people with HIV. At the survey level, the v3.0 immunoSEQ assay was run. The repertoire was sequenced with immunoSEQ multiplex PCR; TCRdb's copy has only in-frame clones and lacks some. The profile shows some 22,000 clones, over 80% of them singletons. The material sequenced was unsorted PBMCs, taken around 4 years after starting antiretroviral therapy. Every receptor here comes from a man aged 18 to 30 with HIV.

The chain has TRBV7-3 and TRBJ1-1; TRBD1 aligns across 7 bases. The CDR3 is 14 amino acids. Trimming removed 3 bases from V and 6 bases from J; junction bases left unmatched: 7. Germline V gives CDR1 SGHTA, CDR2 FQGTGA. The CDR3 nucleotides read TGTGCCAGCAGCTTGAGGGGGCAGGGCGCTGAAGCTTTCTTT. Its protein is CASSLRGQGAEAFF.

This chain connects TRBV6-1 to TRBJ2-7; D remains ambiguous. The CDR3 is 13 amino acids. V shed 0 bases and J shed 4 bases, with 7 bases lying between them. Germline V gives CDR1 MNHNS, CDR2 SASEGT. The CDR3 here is CASSEASEYEQYF. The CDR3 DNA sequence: TGTGCCAGCAGTGAAGCATCTGAGTACGAGCAGTACTTC.

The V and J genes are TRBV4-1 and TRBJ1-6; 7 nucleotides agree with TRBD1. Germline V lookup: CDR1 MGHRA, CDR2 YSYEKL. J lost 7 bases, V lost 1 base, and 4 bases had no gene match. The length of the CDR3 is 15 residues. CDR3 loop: CASSQVRDRNSPLHF. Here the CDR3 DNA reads TGCGCCAGCAGCCAAGTTCGGGACAGAAATTCACCCCTCCACTTT.

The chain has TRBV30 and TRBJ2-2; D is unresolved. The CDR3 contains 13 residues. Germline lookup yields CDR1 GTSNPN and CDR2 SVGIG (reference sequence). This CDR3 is CASSALHTGELFF. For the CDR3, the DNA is TGTGCTTCTTCCGCACTTCACACCGGGGAGCTGTTTTTT. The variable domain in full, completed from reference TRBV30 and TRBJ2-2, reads SQTIHQWPATLVQPVGSPLSLECTVEGTSNPNLYWYRQAAGRGLQLLFYSVGIGQISSEVPQNLSASRPQDRQFILSSKKLLLSDSGFYLCASSALHTGELFFGEGSRLTVL.

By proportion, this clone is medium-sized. CDR3 bases: TGTGCCAGCAGGACAGGGAGGGACGAGCAGTTCTTC. Protein product: CASRTGRDEQFF. The gene calls are TRBV27 and TRBJ2-1; D possibly matches TRBD1 or TRBD2 (7 bases each). The CDR3 sequence is 12 residues long. Trimming pared 6 bases from V and 10 bases from J, leaving 13 bases between. Germline V CDR1 and CDR2: MNHEY, SMNVEV (reference sequence).

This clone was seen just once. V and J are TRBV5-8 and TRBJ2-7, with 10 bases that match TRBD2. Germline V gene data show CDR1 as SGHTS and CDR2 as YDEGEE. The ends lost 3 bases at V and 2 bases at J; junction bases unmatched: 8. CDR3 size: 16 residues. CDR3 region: CASSSLAGASAYEQYF. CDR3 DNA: TGTGCCAGCAGCTCTCTAGCGGGGGCGTCCGCCTACGAGCAGTACTTC.

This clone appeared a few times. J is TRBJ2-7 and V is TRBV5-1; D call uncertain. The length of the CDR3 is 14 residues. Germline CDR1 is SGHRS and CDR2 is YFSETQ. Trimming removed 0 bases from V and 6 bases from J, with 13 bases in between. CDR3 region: CASSLGHSPSEQYF. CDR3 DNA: TGCGCCAGCAGCTTGGGACACAGCCCATCCGAGCAGTACTTC.

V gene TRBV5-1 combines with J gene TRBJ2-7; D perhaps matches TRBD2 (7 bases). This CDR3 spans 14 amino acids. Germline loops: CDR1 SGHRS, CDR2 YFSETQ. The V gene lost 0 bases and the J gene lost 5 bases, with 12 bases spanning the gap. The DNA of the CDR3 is TGCGCCAGCAGCTTGGGTGGGGGGGCCGACGAGCAGTACTTC. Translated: CASSLGGGADEQYF. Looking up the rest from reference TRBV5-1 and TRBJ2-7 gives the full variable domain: KAGVTQTPRYLIKTRGQQVTLSCSPISGHRSVSWYQQTPGQGLQFLFEYFSETQRNKGNFPGRFSGRQFSNSRSEMNVSTLELGDSALYLCASSLGGGADEQYFGPGTRLTVT.

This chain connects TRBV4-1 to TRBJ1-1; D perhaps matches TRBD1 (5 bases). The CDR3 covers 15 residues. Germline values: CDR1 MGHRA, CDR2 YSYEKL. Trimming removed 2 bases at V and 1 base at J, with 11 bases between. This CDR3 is CASSQLSTGNTEAFF. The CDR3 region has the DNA TGCGCCAGCAGCCAACTCTCAACAGGGAACACTGAAGCTTTCTTT.

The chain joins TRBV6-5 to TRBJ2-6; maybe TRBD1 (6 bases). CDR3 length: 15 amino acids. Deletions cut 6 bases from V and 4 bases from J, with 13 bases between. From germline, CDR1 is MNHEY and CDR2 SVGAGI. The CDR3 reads CASSRDRTGANVLTF. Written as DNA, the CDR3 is TGTGCCAGCAGCCGTGACAGGACGGGGGCCAACGTCCTGACTTTC.

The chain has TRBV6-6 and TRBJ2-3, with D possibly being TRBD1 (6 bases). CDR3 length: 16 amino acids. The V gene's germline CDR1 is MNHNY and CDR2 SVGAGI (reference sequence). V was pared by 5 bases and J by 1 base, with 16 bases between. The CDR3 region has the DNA TGTGCCAGCAGTGGAGACAGGACGGAGGGCACAGATACGCAGTATTTT. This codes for CASSGDRTEGTDTQYF.

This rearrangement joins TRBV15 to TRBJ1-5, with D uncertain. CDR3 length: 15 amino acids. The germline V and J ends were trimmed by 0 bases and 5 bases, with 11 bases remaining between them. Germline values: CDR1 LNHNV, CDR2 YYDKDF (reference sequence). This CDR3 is CATSRDNSQDQPQHF. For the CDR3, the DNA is TGTGCCACCAGCAGAGATAACAGTCAGGATCAGCCCCAGCATTTT.

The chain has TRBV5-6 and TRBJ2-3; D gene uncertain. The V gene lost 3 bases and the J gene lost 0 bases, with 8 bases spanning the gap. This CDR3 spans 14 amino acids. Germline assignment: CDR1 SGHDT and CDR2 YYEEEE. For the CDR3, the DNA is TGTGCCAGCAGCTCTCCGGATAGCACAGATACGCAGTATTTT. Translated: CASSSPDSTDTQYF.

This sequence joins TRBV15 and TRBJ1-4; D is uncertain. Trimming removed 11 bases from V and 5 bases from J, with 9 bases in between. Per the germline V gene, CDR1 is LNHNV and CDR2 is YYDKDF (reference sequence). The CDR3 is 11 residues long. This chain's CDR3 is CAPDTNEKLFF. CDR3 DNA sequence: TGTGCCCCCGACACAAATGAAAAACTGTTTTTT.

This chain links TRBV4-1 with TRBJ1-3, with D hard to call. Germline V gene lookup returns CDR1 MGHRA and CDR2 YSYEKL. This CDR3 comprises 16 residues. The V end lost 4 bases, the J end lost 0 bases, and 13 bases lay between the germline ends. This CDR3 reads CASSRSTVISGNTIYF. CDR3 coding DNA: TGCGCCAGCAGCCGATCCACAGTTATCTCTGGAAACACCATATATTTT.

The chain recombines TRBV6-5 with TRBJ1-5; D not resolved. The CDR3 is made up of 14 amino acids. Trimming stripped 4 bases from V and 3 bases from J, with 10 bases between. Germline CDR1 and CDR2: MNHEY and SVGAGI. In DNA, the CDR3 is TGTGCCAGCAGTTTCGGTTGGGACAATCAGCCCCAGCATTTT. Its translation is CASSFGWDNQPQHF.

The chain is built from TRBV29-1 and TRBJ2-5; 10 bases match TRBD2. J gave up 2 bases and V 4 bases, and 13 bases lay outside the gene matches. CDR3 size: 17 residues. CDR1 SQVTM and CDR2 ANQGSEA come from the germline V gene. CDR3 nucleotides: TGCAGCGTTGCGTTTATGGGTAGCGGGGGGTATCAAGAGACCCAGTACTTC. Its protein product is CSVAFMGSGGYQETQYF. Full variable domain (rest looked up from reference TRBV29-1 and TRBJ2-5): SAVISQKPSRDICQRGTSLTIQCQVDSQVTMMFWYRQQPGQSLTLIATANQGSEATYESGFVIDKFPISRPNLTFSTLTVSNMSPEDSSIYLCSVAFMGSGGYQETQYFGPGTRLLVL.

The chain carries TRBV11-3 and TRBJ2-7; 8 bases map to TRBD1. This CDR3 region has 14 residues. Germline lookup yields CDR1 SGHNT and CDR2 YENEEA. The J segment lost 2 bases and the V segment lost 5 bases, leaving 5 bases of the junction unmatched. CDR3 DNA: TGTGCCAGCAGCCCTTCACAGGGGGCCTACGAGCAGTACTTC. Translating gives CASSPSQGAYEQYF.